This is a list of T cell receptor beta chains from one sample in a study of blood T cell repertoires in COVID-19. This table comes from immunoSEQ multiplex PCR, and its TCRdb copy is limited to in-frame clones, with some not included. Altogether tens of thousands of clones are present, approximately 86% being singletons, with the ten largest covering 7.5% to 9.5%. The material sequenced was peripheral blood. The receptors originated from a woman in her 70s with active COVID-19. Each CDR3 is given with its conserved first and last residue. A D gene is named only where the DNA matches it firmly. The size field is filled for only some rows; it gives once, few, many or a size class.

j_call,v_call,clone_size,d_call,cdr3_aa,cdr3_nt
TRBJ2-3,TRBV28,-,-,CASATTGTRTDTQYF,TGTGCCAGCGCAACGACCGGGACTCGCACAGATACGCAGTATTTT
TRBJ2-7,TRBV7-2,-,TRBD2,CASSSRTSAYEQYF,TGTGCCAGCAGCTCCCGGACTAGCGCGTACGAGCAGTACTTC
TRBJ2-1,TRBV9,-,-,CASSRGETGSYNEQFF,TGTGCCAGCAGCCGGGGGGAGACAGGCTCCTACAATGAGCAGTTCTTC
TRBJ2-3,TRBV5-1,-,-,CASSPGDATDTQYF,TGCGCCAGCAGCCCGGGGGACGCCACAGATACGCAGTATTTT
TRBJ2-1,TRBV27,-,TRBD2,CASSLNRDYVGQFF,TGTGCCAGCAGTCTTAATCGGGACTATGTTGGGCAGTTCTTC
TRBJ2-3,TRBV20-1,-,-,CSASPRQFTDTQYF,TGCAGTGCTAGTCCCCGACAGTTCACAGATACGCAGTATTTT
TRBJ2-7,TRBV3-1/TRBV3-2,-,-,CASSLGQPTISEQYF,TGTGCCAGCAGCCTAGGACAGCCGACCATAAGCGAGCAGTACTTC
TRBJ2-5,TRBV15,-,TRBD1,CATSRGGGGETQYF,TGTGCCACCAGCAGAGGAGGGGGCGGGGAGACCCAGTACTTC
TRBJ1-5,TRBV2,-,-,CASKTNSNQPQHF,TGTGCCAGCAAGACAAATAGCAATCAGCCCCAGCATTTT
TRBJ2-6,TRBV19,-,TRBD1,CATRTGHSGANVLTF,TGTGCCACTCGGACAGGGCACTCTGGGGCCAACGTCCTGACTTTC
TRBJ2-5,TRBV28,-,-,CASSLSGRKETQYF,TGTGCCAGCAGTTTATCAGGTCGTAAAGAGACCCAGTACTTC
TRBJ2-7,TRBV9,-,-,CASSVQEDLYEQYF,TGTGCCAGCAGCGTACAGGAGGATCTCTACGAGCAGTACTTC
TRBJ2-3,TRBV5-1,-,-,CASSLGSRKDTQYF,TGCGCCAGCAGCTTGGGATCGCGAAAAGATACGCAGTATTTT
TRBJ2-7,TRBV2,-,TRBD1,CASSLGQEPYEQYF,TGTGCCAGCAGTTTAGGACAGGAGCCCTACGAGCAGTACTTC
TRBJ2-1,TRBV6-2/TRBV6-3,-,TRBD2,CASSLWIAGYNEQFF,TGTGCCAGCAGTTTGTGGATAGCGGGGTACAATGAGCAGTTCTTC
TRBJ2-1,TRBV15,-,-,CATSIDSRTVNEQFF,TGTGCCACCAGCATAGACAGTCGAACCGTCAATGAGCAGTTCTTC
TRBJ2-5,TRBV6-1,once,-,CASSENPGEETQYF,TGTGCCAGCAGTGAAAATCCGGGGGAAGAGACCCAGTACTTC
TRBJ2-5,TRBV3-1/TRBV3-2,once,-,CASSQATGEGEQTQYF,TGTGCCAGCAGCCAAGCGACAGGGGAGGGGGAACAGACCCAGTACTTC
TRBJ2-7,TRBV30,-,TRBD2,CAWSVLRASGEQYF,TGTGCCTGGAGTGTACTTAGGGCTAGCGGCGAGCAGTACTTC
TRBJ1-2,TRBV6-5,-,TRBD1,CASSIRDRPYGYTF,TGTGCCAGCAGTATCCGGGACAGGCCTTATGGCTACACCTTC
TRBJ1-2,TRBV2,-,-,CASRASYGGQYGYTF,TGTGCCAGCAGGGCCTCTTATGGGGGCCAATATGGCTACACCTTC
TRBJ2-5,TRBV4-1,-,TRBD1,CASSQGPHFRDSGETQYF,TGCGCCAGCAGCCAAGGACCTCATTTCCGGGACAGTGGGGAGACCCAGTACTTC
TRBJ1-2,TRBV5-6,-,-,CASSPGVWGYTF,TGTGCCAGCAGCCCCGGGGTATGGGGCTACACCTTC
TRBJ2-7,TRBV5-1,-,-,CASSRTESSYEQYF,TGCGCCAGCAGCAGGACAGAAAGTTCCTACGAGCAGTACTTC
TRBJ2-4,TRBV7-9,-,TRBD1,CASSVTGGLAKNIQYF,TGTGCCAGCAGCGTCACAGGGGGACTAGCCAAAAACATTCAGTACTTC
TRBJ2-6,TRBV11-3,-,-,CASSSQDSGANVLTF,TGTGCCAGCAGCTCACAGGACTCTGGGGCCAACGTCCTGACTTTC
TRBJ2-3,TRBV19,few,TRBD1,CASSGPRTGIGSDTQYF,TGTGCCAGTAGTGGTCCCCGGACAGGGATAGGGTCAGATACGCAGTATTTT
TRBJ2-7,TRBV7-2,-,TRBD2,CASSLDLAEVYEQYF,TGTGCCAGCAGCTTAGATCTAGCGGAGGTCTACGAGCAGTACTTC
TRBJ1-2,TRBV24-1,few,-,CATSGGGSYGYTF,TGTGCCACCAGTGGAGGAGGCAGCTATGGCTACACCTTC
TRBJ2-7,TRBV29-1,once,-,CSVLTIYEQYF,TGCAGCGTTCTAACGATCTACGAGCAGTACTTC
TRBJ2-1,TRBV14,-,TRBD2,CASSQDLREGNEQFF,TGTGCCAGCAGCCAAGACTTGAGGGAGGGCAATGAGCAGTTCTTC
TRBJ2-2,TRBV5-4,-,TRBD2,CASSYGTSFTGELFF,TGTGCCAGCAGCTACGGGACTAGCTTCACCGGGGAGCTGTTTTTT
TRBJ2-7,TRBV19,-,TRBD2,CASSISSGYGSYEQYF,TGTGCCAGTAGTATCTCTAGCGGGTATGGGTCCTACGAGCAGTACTTC
TRBJ1-4,TRBV5-6,-,TRBD1,CASSKTGPGEKLFF,TGTGCCAGCAGCAAGACAGGGCCAGGGGAAAAACTGTTTTTT
TRBJ1-1,TRBV28,-,TRBD1,CASRGTGNTEAFF,TGTGCCAGCAGAGGGACAGGGAACACTGAAGCTTTCTTT
TRBJ1-1,TRBV18,once,TRBD1,CASSPPRQGLNTEAFF,TGTGCCAGCTCACCACCCCGACAGGGACTGAACACTGAAGCTTTCTTT
TRBJ2-5,TRBV24-1,-,TRBD2,CATSPPGGSGTQYF,TGTGCCACCAGTCCCCCGGGCGGGAGTGGGACCCAGTACTTC
TRBJ1-2,TRBV18,-,TRBD1,CASLPGQEINYGYTF,TGTGCCAGCTTGCCGGGACAGGAGATTAACTATGGCTACACCTTC
TRBJ1-2,TRBV29-1,-,TRBD1,CSVGTGGYGYTF,TGCAGCGTGGGGACAGGGGGCTATGGCTACACCTTC
TRBJ2-3,TRBV24-1,-,-,CATSGALTDTQYF,TGTGCCACCAGTGGGGCCCTCACAGATACGCAGTATTTT
TRBJ2-7,TRBV7-9,-,TRBD2,CASSRPGLGPEATTREQYF,TGTGCCAGCAGCCGACCGGGACTAGGCCCAGAAGCGACTACTCGCGAGCAGTACTTC
TRBJ2-3,TRBV30,-,-,CAWAPGRTDTQYF,TGTGCCTGGGCCCCAGGCCGCACAGATACGCAGTATTTT